Detailed here is one T cell receptor (beta chain). This sample is part of a study of blood T cells in healthy people across ages. Primed by a sample-barcoded 5' primer and a J-beta primer mix, a second PCR proceeded for about 6 to 12 cycles. TCRdb passed the 5' RACE reads through MiXCR, listing each CDR3 protein once. This sample has 700,000 to 900,000 distinct CDR3 sequences, with around half found just once. Germline CDR1 is SGHTA and CDR2 is FQGNSA. The CDR3 contains 15 residues. The V segment lost 0 bases and the J segment 4 bases; nucleotides outside the gene matches: 5. V gene TRBV7-2 combines with J gene TRBJ1-2, with TRBD1 matching 7 bases. This TCR was recovered from a man aged 80 or over in good health. Specimen: blood. The CDR3 bases are TGTGCCAGCAGCTTAGCCTCAGGGGGAAGCTATGGCTACACCTTC. This translates into CASSLASGGSYGYTF.